Sequencing of this T cell receptor beta chain was carried out in a study of blood T cell repertoires in COVID-19. Study-level information: From the United States, Italy and Spain came samples of acute and convalescent COVID-19. From T cells, B-cell-depleted T cells, or PBMCs came the material, which was cDNA or gDNA.

As handled by the study authors: Nucleated cell counts were estimated from reference gene primer amplification. Measured with immunoSEQ multiplex PCR; TCRdb has only the in-frame clones, and not every one. D and trimming come from the DNA, and the V and J calls and clone size come from that table. The sample includes tens of thousands of clones, about 88% of them seen just once. Deletions cut 6 bases from V and 4 bases from J, with 16 bases between. Germline V lookup: CDR1 SGHRS, CDR2 YFSETQ. The CDR3 loop spans 14 amino acids. The J gene is TRBJ1-1, the V gene TRBV5-1; D might be TRBD1 (5 bases). Input material: peripheral blood. The TCR was taken from an older woman in a cohort sampled during active COVID-19. CDR3 amino acids: CASTGYPASTEAFF. CDR3 bases: TGCGCCAGCACAGGGTACCCGGCGAGCACTGAAGCTTTCTTT.